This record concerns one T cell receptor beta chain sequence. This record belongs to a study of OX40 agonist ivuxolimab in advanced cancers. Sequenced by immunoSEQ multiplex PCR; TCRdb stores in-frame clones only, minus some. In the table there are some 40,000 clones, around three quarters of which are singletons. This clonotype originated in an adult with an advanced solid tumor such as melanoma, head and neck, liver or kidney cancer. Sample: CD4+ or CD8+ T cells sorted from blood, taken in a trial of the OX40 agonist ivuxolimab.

The CDR3 is CASSYRDRFNYEQYF. The CDR3 DNA is TGTGCCAGCAGTTACCGGGACAGGTTTAACTACGAGCAGTACTTC. The chain recombines TRBV6-7 with TRBJ2-7, with 8 bases that match TRBD1. TRBV6-7 is flagged as an ORF with uncertain function. The V segment lost 2 bases and the J segment 3 bases; nucleotides outside the gene matches: 6. The CDR3 extends over 15 amino acids.